The rows below give T cell receptor beta chains drawn from one sample of a study of shared clonotypes between healthy human individuals. Profiled with immunoSEQ multiplex PCR; TCRdb holds only in-frame clones, not every one. Of some 2.1 million clones listed, approximately 94% were seen once; the top ten hold roughly 1%. Material for sequencing was naive CD8+ T cells sorted from blood. The origin of the receptors is a man aged 18 to 29 in good health. Both conserved end residues are part of each CDR3. D genes are given only for firm matches.

16 | TRBJ2-1 | . | TRBV10-1 | CASSGSDGPYGHEQFF
15 | TRBJ1-6 | TRBD1 | TRBV27 | CASSPLQGLGSPLHF
11 | TRBJ2-2 | . | TRBV28 | CASSWGAELFF
15 | TRBJ2-2 | . | TRBV29-1 | CSAETGLRGAGELFF
15 | TRBJ1-2 | . | TRBV9 | CASSGISSSYGSYTF
13 | TRBJ2-3 | . | TRBV7-9 | CASSPVDTDTQYF
15 | TRBJ1-1 | . | TRBV6-5 | CASSYRGHPSTEAFF
15 | TRBJ1-2 | . | TRBV6-1 | CASSEWRQAIDGYTF
15 | TRBJ2-7 | TRBD2 | TRBV18 | CASSPGGTSGYEQYF
17 | TRBJ1-6 | . | TRBV28 | CASSLDVNQLGDSPLHF
15 | TRBJ2-4 | TRBD1 | TRBV28 | CASSRDRNRQNIQYF
15 | TRBJ2-7 | TRBD1 | TRBV19 | CASSPWTGGSYEQYF
14 | TRBJ2-5 | . | TRBV6-1 | CASSDLAGQETQYF
13 | TRBJ1-1 | . | TRBV29-1 | CSVEGGLGAEAFF
10 | TRBJ2-3 | . | TRBV20-1 | CSALSDTQYF
14 | TRBJ1-5 | . | TRBV9 | CASSVGAQGQPQHF
14 | TRBJ1-2 | . | TRBV18 | CASSPAGGAYGYTF
13 | TRBJ2-3 | . | TRBV19 | CASSIGTTDTQYF
14 | TRBJ2-7 | . | TRBV27 | CASSFGTTTYEQYF
15 | TRBJ2-1 | . | TRBV4-3 | CASSQDAGVYNEQFF
18 | TRBJ2-1 | TRBD2 | TRBV13 | CASSLDSGGPSSYNEQFF
16 | TRBJ1-3 | TRBD1 | TRBV7-9 | CASSTPDRDSGNTIYF